This T cell receptor beta chain was profiled in a study of T-cell reconstitution after alpha-beta-depleted transplantation in children. This CDR3 is 15 amino acids long. Per germline, CDR1 SGHAT and CDR2 FQNNGV. V was trimmed by 4 bases and J by 5 bases, leaving 14 bases between them. Unique molecular identifiers were built into the TCRbeta library. TCRdb re-derived calls from the PCR reads in MiXCR, one entry per CDR3 protein. The sample contains roughly 670,000 distinct CDR3 sequences, about an eighth of which appear only once. Notes on the study in general: Once a year had passed after transplant, T-cell counts and diversity came mostly from newly produced T cells.

This clonotype showed up just a few times. Its antigen remains unidentified. Sequencing was performed on PBMCs, taken before TCRalphabeta/CD19-depleted stem cell transplant. The source of this sequence is a girl aged 2-9 years with congenital amegakaryocytic thrombocytopenia, due to receive a stem cell transplant. V is TRBV11-2 and J is TRBJ1-4; D is perhaps TRBD1 (6 bases). CDR3 residues: CASSWGQAGNEKLFF. The CDR3 DNA is TGTGCCAGCAGCTGGGGGCAGGCCGGGAATGAAAAACTGTTTTTT.